This TCR beta chain comes out of a study of blood T cell repertoires in COVID-19 (dated by TCRdb to 2020 to 2022). Regarding the study in general: Collaborator samples came from the United States, Italy and Spain and covered acute and convalescent phases of COVID-19. The material from the prospective study consisted of cDNA or gDNA derived from T cells, B-cell-depleted T cells, or PBMCs. Deeply sampled blood TCRbeta repertoires from subjects exposed to, actively infected with, or recovered from COVID-19 were included in the dataset. The repertoires were released in a freely available public database intended as a resource for research on the immune response to SARS-CoV-2. The samples were drawn from two sources: the first 160 participants of the ongoing ImmuneRACE study, and 1,200 or so subjects contributed by 6 global collaborators. The sample metadata nearly always contained a de-identified subject ID, COVID-19 status, age in years and sex. Where available, HLA class I and class II types were obtained from metadata supplied by the sample provider rather than from assay-based typing. Findings and caveats that apply to the study as a whole: The amount of clinical and demographic metadata varied by source and participant and was provided uncurated.

TCRbeta CDR3 regions were amplified from genomic DNA by means of the immunoSEQ Assay, a bias-controlled multiplex PCR. The authors' pipeline ran thus. The number of nucleated cells in each sample was estimated by amplification of reference gene primers within the assay. To quantify the absolute abundance of each unique TCRbeta CDR3 rearrangement, sequence reads were collapsed and filtered. For each sample, productive Simpson clonality was calculated by taking the square root of Simpson's diversity index across productive rearrangements. TCRdb provides this immuneACCESS table in a form limited to in-frame rearrangements. Some clones are lacking; in checked studies, under half of them reflect an unresolved V gene, and why the rest are absent is not known. For V, J and clone size, that table is used; D and trimming come from the DNA. This sample is represented by fewer than 400,000 clones; approximately 87% of them were singletons. Approximately 9.3% of the sample comes from the top ten.

Looking up the germline V gene yields CDR1 SGDLS and CDR2 YYNGEE. V is cut back by 3 bases and J by 4 bases, with 2 bases in the junction unmatched. The CDR3 runs 15 amino acids, cysteine and phenylalanine included. Only the CDR3 DNA is retained, 45 bases long and in frame from the first base. As for this clone: Its antigen is still unknown. One base away there is no much larger clone; base qualities are not given.

In the prospective study, participants were about 18 to 89 years old, resided in around 25 geographic areas of the United States, and were enrolled through a virtual design. Cohort assignment in the prospective study relied on participant-reported clinical history from a screening survey and a study questionnaire. For ImmuneRACE Cohort 3, a participant was defined as recovered based on two consecutive negative NP/OP PCR tests, clearance by a healthcare professional, or resolution of symptoms. In the prospective study, mobile phlebotomists collected whole blood, serum and a nasopharyngeal or oropharyngeal swab from each participant. Over a roughly two-month period, participants in the prospective study had the option of providing additional blood draws and questionnaires. Blood samples from the prospective study were shipped frozen or at room temperature prior to DNA extraction.

The clonotype originates from a woman in her forties or fifties who had recovered from COVID-19. Sequences were obtained from PBMCs or T cells enriched from blood (not recorded which). The V and J segments used are TRBV9 and TRBJ1-4; 11 central bases correspond to TRBD1. The CDR3 is CASSEGTGGNEKLFF. DNA sequence: TGTGCCAGCAGCGAGGGGACAGGGGGTAATGAAAAACTGTTTTTT.